In its sample, the clone carrying this T cell receptor (beta chain) was seen a few times. Produced via immunoSEQ multiplex PCR; TCRdb's table is partial and in-frame only. The sample holds 30,000 to 40,000 clones, 70% to 90% seen once. This sample was included in a study of OX40 agonist ivuxolimab in advanced cancers. Trimming removed 4 bases at V and 7 bases at J, with 12 bases between. Germline CDR1 and CDR2: SGDLS and YYNGEE. This CDR3 has 14 residues. The V gene is TRBV9, the J gene TRBJ1-6, with D possibly TRBD1 on 5 matching bases. This receptor was obtained from an adult with an advanced solid tumor such as melanoma, head and neck, liver or kidney cancer. The sample was CD4+ or CD8+ T cells sorted from blood, taken in a trial of the OX40 agonist ivuxolimab. The CDR3 DNA sequence: TGTGCCAGCAGCCCGGGACCGACCAATTCACCCCTCCACTTT. Amino acid sequence: CASSPGPTNSPLHF.